This TCR beta chain was captured in a study of blood T cell repertoires in COVID-19. The germline V and J ends were trimmed by 5 bases and 5 bases, with 13 bases remaining between them. In germline, CDR1 is MGHDK, CDR2 SYGVNS. The CDR3 consists of 14 residues. Authors' processing steps: The assay estimated nucleated cells by amplifying reference gene primers. Profiling relied on immunoSEQ multiplex PCR, and the TCRdb table lists in-frame clones only, not all of them. For V, J and clone size, that table is used; D and trimming come from the DNA. The sample has some 320,000 clones, 89% seen once; the top ten hold under 3%. Participants came from fewer than 25 US areas, aged roughly 18 to 89 years. Assignment of participants to cohorts was predicated upon participant-reported clinical history. A COVID-19 case was met by exposed participants within 2 weeks before study entry.

The chain combines TRBV25-1 with TRBJ1-5, with D tentatively TRBD1 (6 bases). The TCR comes from a woman between 50 and 59 years old who had been exposed to COVID-19. Sequences were obtained from PBMCs or T cells enriched from blood (not recorded which). DNA of the CDR3: TGTGCCAGCAGTTTAGGGGGGGACTATCAGCCCCAGCATTTT. It encodes CASSLGGDYQPQHF.